This T cell receptor (beta chain) stems from a study of CD8+ T cells in alopecia areata. This CDR3 region has 14 residues. V lost 3 bases to trimming and J lost 6 bases, with 14 bases between them. The V gene's germline CDR1 is MNHEY and CDR2 SMNVEV (reference sequence). Treatment denoted: oral pan-JAK inhibitor, 5-10 mg twice daily. Following RNA extraction, reverse transcription yielded cDNA that acted as the sequencing template. Sequencing used immunoSEQ multiplex PCR; TCRdb keeps in-frame clones, though not all of them. The sample yields 190,000 or so clones, 55% to 75% seen once. This clone has more than one count but fewer than ten.

The chain has TRBV27 and TRBJ1-2; D remains ambiguous. The sequence derives from a human donor with alopecia areata. The sequencing here drew on CD4+ T cells sorted from blood, taken at week 24, from a patient treated with tofacitinib. CDR3 nucleotide sequence: TGTGCCAGCAGTTTGTCAAGCAAGGCCGATGGCTACACCTTC. This encodes CASSLSSKADGYTF.